This T cell receptor (beta chain) was recovered during a study of T cell repertoires in cytomegalovirus infection. About the research overall: CMV infection and matching HLA type were both indicated by public TCR beta signatures. Study-level findings and limits: Within the response measured ex vivo, HLA-C-restricted CMV-specific TCR beta clonotypes were dominant.

Trimming took 2 bases from V and 4 from J, leaving 9 bases between them. The germline gives CDR1 SGHTA, CDR2 FQGNSA. This CDR3 contains 15 residues. As for this clonotype: Its target is not known.

From the reads, TCRdb called clonotypes with MiXCR, one entry per CDR3 protein. The table lists 740,000 or so distinct CDR3 sequences, 35% of them singletons. This chain uses TRBV7-2 with TRBJ2-6, with D hard to call. The sequenced sample consisted of PBMCs. This sequence was found in a human donor in good health (CMV status not recorded). Some clones in this sample may be carry-over from other donors' samples. CDR3 amino acids: CASSLMGTGANVLTF. The CDR3 DNA is TGTGCCAGCAGCTTAATGGGCACAGGGGCCAACGTCCTGACTTTC.